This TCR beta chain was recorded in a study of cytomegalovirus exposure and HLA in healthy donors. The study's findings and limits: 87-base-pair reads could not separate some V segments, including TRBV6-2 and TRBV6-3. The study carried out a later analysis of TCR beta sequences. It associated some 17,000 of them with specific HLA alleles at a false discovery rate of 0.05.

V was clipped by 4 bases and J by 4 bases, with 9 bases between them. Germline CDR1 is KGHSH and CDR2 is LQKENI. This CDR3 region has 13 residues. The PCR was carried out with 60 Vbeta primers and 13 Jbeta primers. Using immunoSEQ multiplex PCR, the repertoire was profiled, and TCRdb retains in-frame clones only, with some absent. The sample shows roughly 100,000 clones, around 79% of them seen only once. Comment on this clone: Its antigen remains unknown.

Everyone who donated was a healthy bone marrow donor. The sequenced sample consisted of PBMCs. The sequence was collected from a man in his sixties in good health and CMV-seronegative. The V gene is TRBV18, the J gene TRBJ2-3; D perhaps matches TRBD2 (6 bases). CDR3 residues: CASSLGGADTQYF. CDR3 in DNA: TGTGCCAGCTCACTCGGGGGAGCAGATACGCAGTATTTT.